This T cell receptor beta chain was obtained from a study of shared clonotypes between healthy human individuals. CDR1 SGHRS and CDR2 YFSETQ come from the germline V gene. V was clipped by 1 base and J by 1 base, with 9 bases between them. The CDR3 runs to 14 residues. Sequencing was performed with immunoSEQ multiplex PCR; in TCRdb, only in-frame clones are kept and a portion is missing. This table has hundreds of thousands of clones, more than 70% appearing once. This clone was picked up a small number of times. Its antigen is unknown. The sample holds other DNA sequences that translate to the same CDR3. Whole-study findings and limits: For naive CD4 cells, approximately 4.7% of clonotypes were shared across a handful of donors. The rarefaction results pointed to incomplete sorted-subset sequencing despite large depth.

Donation came from healthy HIV-negative adults that had no recent acute infections or vaccinations. Sequencing was carried out using memory CD4+ T cells sorted from blood. Documented subset: CD45RA-negative fraction. The sequence was collected from a woman in her 30s in good health. This rearrangement joins TRBV5-1 to TRBJ2-7; tentatively, D is TRBD1 (5 bases). The CDR3 reads CASSLYTGSYEQYF. As DNA, the CDR3 is TGCGCCAGCAGCTTGTACACAGGATCCTACGAGCAGTACTTC.